This T cell receptor (beta chain) appears in the sequencing data of a study of shared clonotypes between healthy human individuals. Comment on this clone: Its target is not known.

Notes on the study in general: Among non-shared clonotypes, generation probabilities were lower than among those shared by all four donors.

The assay was immunoSEQ multiplex PCR, and TCRdb's table has in-frame clones only and misses some. The sample has roughly 2.4 million clones, approximately 96% seen once. Adult donors, all healthy and HIV-negative, had no recent acute infections or vaccinations. Germline lookup yields CDR1 MGHRA and CDR2 YSYEKL. Unmatched junction bases numbered 5, after V lost 6 bases and J lost 6 bases. The CDR3 is 14 amino acids. This TCR was sampled from a man aged 18 to 35 in good health. What was sequenced was naive CD4+ T cells sorted from blood. The subset: CD45RA+ positively selected. V gene TRBV4-1 combines with J gene TRBJ1-4; 9 nucleotides line up with TRBD1. The CDR3: CASRYGTGHEKLFF. The CDR3 DNA reads as TGCGCCAGCAGATACGGGACAGGGCATGAAAAACTGTTTTTT.